The sample holds one count of the clone carrying this T cell receptor beta chain. This entry belongs to a study of blood T cell repertoires in COVID-19. Across the whole study: Sites across the United States, Italy and Spain contributed samples from acute and convalescent COVID-19. T cells, B-cell-depleted T cells, or PBMCs provided the cDNA or gDNA that served as material.

The CDR3 consists of 15 residues. With 6 bases removed from V and 4 bases from J, the gap between germline ends came to 16 bases. Germline V lookup: CDR1 MNHEY, CDR2 SMNVEV (reference sequence). Methods used by the authors: By means of reference gene primer amplification, nucleated cell counts were estimated. Sequencing was performed with immunoSEQ multiplex PCR; in TCRdb, only in-frame clones are kept and a portion is missing. That table gives V, J and clone size, and the DNA gave D and trimming. The sample holds 250,000 to 300,000 clones; 75% to 90% are singletons and the top ten take 1.5% to 2%. The chain links TRBV27 to TRBJ1-5; tentative D call: TRBD1 (5 bases). This clonotype originated in a man aged 30 to 45 with active or convalescent COVID-19. Sequenced input: peripheral blood. The CDR3 reads CASRPLAGGNQPQHF. CDR3 nucleotides: TGTGCCAGCAGGCCATTAGCGGGGGGGAATCAGCCCCAGCATTTT.